A selection of T cell receptor beta chains follows, all from one sample in a study of shared clonotypes between healthy human individuals. Assay: immunoSEQ multiplex PCR; the TCRdb copy retains only in-frame clones and omits some. This table has approximately 2.5 million clones, approximately 93% appearing once. Sequenced: naive CD4+ T cells from PBMCs. The receptors were gathered from a man younger than 35 in good health. Some clones in this sample may be carry-over from other donors' samples. Each CDR3 is given with its conserved first and last residue. The D gene is left open where the match is weak. The size field is filled for only some rows; it gives once, few, many or a size class.

j_gene | abundance | d_gene | v_gene | CDR3aa | CDR3nt
TRBJ1-5 | NA | NA | TRBV7-9 | CASSLTSNQPQHF | TGTGCCAGCAGCTTAACCAGCAATCAGCCCCAGCATTTT
TRBJ1-1 | NA | NA | TRBV9 | CASSVVAGNTEAFF | TGTGCCAGCAGCGTAGTCGCGGGGAACACTGAAGCTTTCTTT
TRBJ1-1 | few | NA | TRBV14 | CASSHGGAGTEAFF | TGTGCCAGCAGCCACGGGGGAGCGGGCACTGAAGCTTTCTTT
TRBJ1-2 | NA | NA | TRBV19 | CASTKLRGADYGYTF | TGTGCCAGTACCAAACTAAGGGGCGCTGACTATGGCTACACCTTC
TRBJ1-1 | NA | TRBD1 | TRBV5-1 | CASSLGTANTEAFF | TGCGCCAGCAGCCTAGGGACAGCCAACACTGAAGCTTTCTTT
TRBJ2-1 | NA | TRBD1 | TRBV5-4 | CASSFGTGHSYNEQFF | TGTGCCAGCAGCTTCGGGACAGGGCACTCCTACAATGAGCAGTTCTTC
TRBJ1-5 | NA | NA | TRBV15 | CATSSWQGHQPQHF | TGTGCCACCAGCAGTTGGCAGGGTCATCAGCCCCAGCATTTT
TRBJ1-1 | NA | NA | TRBV30 | CAWSSPGGGGPEAFF | TGTGCCTGGAGTTCGCCCGGTGGGGGGGGACCTGAAGCTTTCTTT
TRBJ2-7 | NA | NA | TRBV7-9 | CASSSPGWGSNEQYF | TGTGCCAGCAGCTCCCCGGGTTGGGGATCCAACGAGCAGTACTTC
TRBJ2-1 | few | TRBD2 | TRBV15 | CATSRDTLLETSGNSEQFF | TGTGCCACCAGCAGAGATACATTATTGGAGACTAGCGGGAATAGTGAGCAGTTCTTC
TRBJ1-4 | NA | NA | TRBV18 | CATPGGIEKLFF | TGTGCCACCCCAGGAGGTATAGAAAAACTGTTTTTT
TRBJ1-1 | NA | NA | TRBV7-2 | CASSSTSWPEAFF | TGTGCCAGCAGCTCAACATCCTGGCCTGAAGCTTTCTTT
TRBJ2-2 | NA | NA | TRBV19 | CASRPTGTRTTGELFF | TGTGCCAGTAGACCCACAGGGACCCGGACCACCGGGGAGCTGTTTTTT
TRBJ2-5 | NA | NA | TRBV15 | CATSRGYAETQYF | TGTGCCACCAGCAGAGGTTACGCCGAGACCCAGTACTTC
TRBJ2-2 | NA | NA | TRBV19 | CASSHPGIFTGELFF | TGTGCCAGTAGTCATCCAGGGATTTTTACCGGGGAGCTGTTTTTT
TRBJ2-1 | NA | NA | TRBV6-5 | CASSGTYNEQFF | TGTGCCAGCAGTGGCACCTACAATGAGCAGTTCTTC
TRBJ2-3 | NA | TRBD1 | TRBV4-2 | CASSQGDRVGADTQYF | TGTGCCAGCAGCCAAGGCGACAGGGTGGGTGCAGATACGCAGTATTTT
TRBJ2-4 | NA | NA | TRBV5-1 | CASSLRTSLAKNIQYF | TGCGCCAGCAGTTTGCGGACCTCTTTAGCCAAAAACATTCAGTACTTC
TRBJ1-2 | NA | NA | TRBV5-1 | CASSLAQSYGYTF | TGCGCCAGCAGCTTGGCCCAGTCCTATGGCTACACCTTC
TRBJ1-3 | NA | NA | TRBV18 | CASSLVGTGTSVSGNTIYF | TGTGCCAGCTCACTTGTGGGGACGGGGACATCAGTCTCTGGAAACACCATATATTTT
TRBJ2-7 | NA | TRBD1 | TRBV7-3 | CASSLKGTGIHEQYF | TGTGCCAGCAGCTTAAAGGGGACAGGGATCCACGAGCAGTACTTC
TRBJ2-1 | NA | NA | TRBV27 | CASSFPGRRNEQFF | TGTGCCAGCAGTTTCCCAGGGCGGAGGAATGAGCAGTTCTTC
TRBJ2-5 | NA | NA | TRBV7-2 | CASSFNRETQYF | TGTGCCAGCAGCTTTAACAGGGAGACCCAGTACTTC
TRBJ2-6 | NA | NA | TRBV5-4 | CASSVAQFSGANVLTF | TGTGCCAGCAGCGTAGCACAGTTCTCTGGGGCCAACGTCCTGACTTTC
TRBJ2-5 | NA | TRBD1 | TRBV9 | CASSESPGQVSLPQYF | TGTGCCAGCAGCGAAAGCCCGGGACAGGTATCGTTGCCCCAGTACTTC
TRBJ2-3 | NA | NA | TRBV6-1 | CASIPTRGADTQYF | TGTGCCAGCATCCCAACGAGAGGGGCAGATACGCAGTATTTT
TRBJ2-1 | NA | TRBD2 | TRBV9 | CASSVGSAGAYNEQFF | TGTGCCAGCAGCGTAGGATCCGCGGGAGCCTACAATGAGCAGTTCTTC
TRBJ1-1 | NA | NA | TRBV7-3 | CASSLSRDTEAFF | TGTGCCAGCAGCTTATCTCGTGACACTGAAGCTTTCTTT
TRBJ1-5 | NA | NA | TRBV10-1 | CASSEGQNQPQHF | TGCGCCAGCAGTGAGGGCCAGAATCAGCCCCAGCATTTT
TRBJ1-4 | NA | TRBD1 | TRBV30 | CAWNRGRANEKLFF | TGTGCCTGGAATAGGGGGCGAGCTAATGAAAAACTGTTTTTT
TRBJ2-4 | NA | NA | TRBV7-2 | CASSLAGRGSPGVNIQYF | TGTGCCAGCAGCTTAGCTGGGCGCGGGTCCCCCGGGGTAAACATTCAGTACTTC
TRBJ1-2 | NA | NA | TRBV28 | CASLSSASYGYTF | TGTGCCAGCTTATCCTCTGCGTCCTATGGCTACACCTTC
TRBJ2-5 | NA | NA | TRBV18 | CASSQRETQYF | TGTGCCAGCTCACAGCGGGAGACCCAGTACTTC
TRBJ2-2 | NA | TRBD1 | TRBV11-2 | CASSYDRGLIGELFF | TGTGCCAGCAGCTATGACAGGGGTTTGATCGGGGAGCTGTTTTTT
TRBJ2-1 | NA | NA | TRBV4-1 | CASRGFGDNEQFF | TGCGCCAGCAGGGGGTTTGGGGACAATGAGCAGTTCTTC
TRBJ2-1 | NA | TRBD2 | TRBV5-1 | CASFGGRGYNEQFF | TGCGCCAGCTTCGGCGGGAGGGGTTACAATGAGCAGTTCTTC
TRBJ2-5 | NA | TRBD2 | TRBV11-2 | CASSRPGGGIKTQYF | TGTGCCAGCAGCCGACCGGGAGGGGGAATAAAGACCCAGTACTTC
TRBJ2-1 | NA | TRBD2 | TRBV7-9 | CASTSLPGTSGRGYNEQFF | TGTGCCAGCACCTCCTTACCGGGGACTAGCGGGAGGGGATACAATGAGCAGTTCTTC
TRBJ2-1 | NA | TRBD2 | TRBV11-1 | CASSPRRGLGYNEQFF | TGTGCCAGCAGCCCCCGTCGGGGACTAGGGTACAATGAGCAGTTCTTC
TRBJ1-2 | NA | NA | TRBV6-1 | CASSARDSFYGYTF | TGTGCCAGCAGTGCGAGGGACTCTTTCTATGGCTACACCTTC
TRBJ2-7 | NA | NA | TRBV5-8 | CASSPRPGFYEQYF | TGTGCCAGCAGCCCCCGTCCGGGGTTTTACGAGCAGTACTTC
TRBJ2-3 | NA | TRBD2 | TRBV18 | CASSPTSGRATDTQYF | TGTGCCAGCTCACCGACTAGCGGGAGGGCCACCGATACGCAGTATTTT
TRBJ1-1 | NA | TRBD1 | TRBV4-3 | CASSQDWGTGGTEAFF | TGCGCCAGCAGCCAAGATTGGGGGACAGGAGGCACTGAAGCTTTCTTT
TRBJ2-1 | NA | TRBD2 | TRBV28 | CASSLAPGLAGYNEQFF | TGTGCCAGCAGTTTGGCCCCGGGACTAGCGGGTTACAATGAGCAGTTCTTC
TRBJ2-2 | NA | TRBD1 | TRBV5-1 | CASSVTGQGTGELFF | TGCGCCAGCAGCGTCACGGGACAGGGGACCGGGGAGCTGTTTTTT
TRBJ2-1 | NA | TRBD2 | TRBV4-2 | CASSLGLAVYNEQFF | TGTGCCAGCAGCCTCGGACTAGCGGTATACAATGAGCAGTTCTTC
TRBJ1-1 | NA | TRBD1 | TRBV5-1 | CASSPGTGGLAEAFF | TGCGCCAGCAGCCCGGGGACAGGGGGCTTGGCTGAAGCTTTCTTT
TRBJ2-5 | once | NA | TRBV10-3 | CAISPEGETQYF | TGTGCCATCAGTCCCGAGGGGGAGACCCAGTACTTC
TRBJ2-6 | NA | NA | TRBV7-2 | CASSLALDSTGANVLTF | TGTGCCAGCAGCTTAGCCCTGGACAGCACTGGGGCCAACGTCCTGACTTTC
TRBJ2-1 | NA | NA | TRBV7-8 | CASLGGEPHNEQFF | TGTGCCAGCTTAGGGGGGGAGCCCCACAATGAGCAGTTCTTC
TRBJ1-2 | NA | NA | TRBV7-9 | CASSLLGADYGYTF | TGTGCCAGCAGCTTATTGGGGGCCGACTATGGCTACACCTTC
TRBJ2-1 | NA | TRBD2 | TRBV7-3 | CASSLWASGRATNEQFF | TGTGCCAGCAGCTTATGGGCTAGCGGGAGGGCCACGAATGAGCAGTTCTTC
TRBJ1-1 | NA | NA | TRBV27 | CASSQQGWTANTEAFF | TGTGCCAGCAGTCAACAAGGGTGGACAGCGAACACTGAAGCTTTCTTT
TRBJ2-1 | NA | TRBD2 | TRBV11-2 | CASSSPRTSANTYNEQFF | TGTGCCAGCAGCTCCCCACGGACTAGCGCCAATACCTACAATGAGCAGTTCTTC
TRBJ1-3 | NA | NA | TRBV29-1 | CSVGREPGNTIYF | TGCAGTGTGGGGAGGGAACCTGGAAACACCATATATTTT